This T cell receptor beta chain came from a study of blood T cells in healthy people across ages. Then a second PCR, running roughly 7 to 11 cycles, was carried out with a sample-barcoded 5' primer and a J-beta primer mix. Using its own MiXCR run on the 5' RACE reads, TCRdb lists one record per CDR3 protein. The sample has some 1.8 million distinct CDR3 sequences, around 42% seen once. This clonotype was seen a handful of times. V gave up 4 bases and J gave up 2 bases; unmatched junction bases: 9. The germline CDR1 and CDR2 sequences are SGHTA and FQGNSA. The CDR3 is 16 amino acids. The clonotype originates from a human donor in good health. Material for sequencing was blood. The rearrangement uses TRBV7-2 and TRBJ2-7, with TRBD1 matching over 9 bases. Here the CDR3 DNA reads TGTGCCAGCAGCTCAAGGTCGGGACAGGGCCCCTACGAGCAGTACTTC. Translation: CASSSRSGQGPYEQYF.